Below are 15 T cell receptor beta chains sequenced from a single sample in a study of blood T cell repertoires in COVID-19. The method was immunoSEQ multiplex PCR; TCRdb's version includes in-frame clones alone and lacks a portion of them. The sample has 150,000 to 200,000 clones; 82% are singletons. The sequenced material came from peripheral blood. These receptors were obtained from a woman aged 80 or over with active or convalescent COVID-19.

V gene TRBV6-5 combines with J gene TRBJ1-1; 9 nucleotides align to TRBD1. The CDR3 length is 13 residues. From germline, CDR1 is MNHEY and CDR2 SVGAGI. Losses at the gene ends were 7 bases for V and 5 bases for J; bases not matched to a gene: 5. As DNA, the CDR3 is TGTGCCAGCAAGGCACAGGGGGCAACTGAAGCTTTCTTT. Translated, it gives CASKAQGATEAFF.

The chain uses TRBV28 and TRBJ2-7, with 7 nucleotides matching TRBD1. CDR3 length: 15 amino acids. The junction had 9 bases not matched to a gene; V was cut back by 6 bases and J by 1 base. Germline-derived CDR1 and CDR2 are MDHEN and SYDVKM. DNA of the CDR3: TGTGCCAGCAGCTCTACCGGGACAGTTTCCTACGAGCAGTACTTC. Amino acid sequence: CASSSTGTVSYEQYF.

V is TRBV5-1 and J is TRBJ1-2; 8 nucleotides agree with TRBD1. Germline V CDR1 and CDR2: SGHRS, YFSETQ. The junction had 10 bases not matched to a gene; V was cut back by 4 bases and J by 5 bases. The CDR3 has 15 amino acids. DNA of the CDR3: TGCGCCAGCAGCCGAACGACAGGGGATAATTATGGCTACACCTTC. This sequence encodes CASSRTTGDNYGYTF.

The genes are TRBV5-4 and TRBJ2-3, with D perhaps matching TRBD1 (5 bases). The CDR3 loop spans 15 amino acids. Germline CDR1 is SGHNT and CDR2 is YYREEE (reference sequence). V lost 0 bases and J 1 base, leaving 9 bases between the germline ends. The CDR3 DNA is TGTGCCAGCAGCTTGGAGGGCAGGGGCACAGATACGCAGTATTTT. As protein: CASSLEGRGTDTQYF.

The rearrangement uses TRBV19 and TRBJ1-5; D is unresolved. Germline V gene sequence: CDR1 LNHDA, CDR2 SQIVND (reference sequence). The V and J ends lost 5 bases and 7 bases respectively, with 6 bases between them. The length of the CDR3 is 11 residues. The CDR3 reads CASSAGQPQHF. CDR3 in DNA: TGTGCCAGTAGTGCGGGGCAGCCCCAGCATTTT. Together with reference TRBV19 and TRBJ1-5, the CDR3 gives the full variable domain: DGGITQSPKYLFRKEGQNVTLSCEQNLNHDAMYWYRQDPGQGLRLIYYSQIVNDFQKGDIAEGYSVSREKKESFPLTVTSAQKNPTAFYLCASSAGQPQHFGDGTRLSIL.

The V call is TRBV3-1 (or the pseudogene TRBV3-2), the J call TRBJ2-2, with a weak D call TRBD2 (6 bases). This CDR3 has 14 residues. V dropped 1 base and J dropped 7 bases, with 10 bases sitting between them. Germline CDR1 and CDR2: LGHDT and YNNKEL (reference sequence). The CDR3 nucleotides are TGTGCCAGCAGCCAAGGACTAGTTCACGGGGAGCTGTTTTTT. Protein sequence: CASSQGLVHGELFF.

The V call is TRBV2, the J call TRBJ1-2; 7 bases agree with TRBD1. This CDR3 spans 14 amino acids. The germline V gene encodes CDR1 SNHLY and CDR2 FYNNEI. V gave up 1 base and J gave up 5 bases; unmatched junction bases: 4. The CDR3 loop reads CASSEVQGLYGYTF. The CDR3 DNA reads TGTGCCAGCAGTGAAGTACAGGGGCTGTATGGCTACACCTTC.

The chain has TRBV7-9 and TRBJ2-3, with 8 bases matching TRBD1. Trimming at V came to 3 bases and at J to 8 bases, leaving 7 bases not matched to a gene. The length of the CDR3 is 14 residues. CDR1 SEHNR and CDR2 FQNEAQ come from the germline V gene (reference sequence). The CDR3, as DNA: TGTGCCAGCAGCTTTGGGCAGGGGGCTGTTACGCAGTATTTT. It encodes CASSFGQGAVTQYF.

This clone has a single count. This may come from a read error, since a much larger clone is one base off. The chain uses TRBV5-4 and TRBJ1-1, with 7 nucleotides matching TRBD1. The CDR3 extends over 13 amino acids. Looked up from germline, CDR1 is SGHNT and CDR2 is YYREEE (reference sequence). V lost 3 bases, J lost 1 base, and 0 bases stayed unmatched. CDR3 region: CASSWDRNTEAFF. CDR3 bases: TGTGCCAGCAGCTGGGACAGGAACACTGAAGCTTTCTTT.

The chain recombines TRBV9 with TRBJ2-3; 14 positions agree with TRBD2. The CDR3 totals 17 residues. The germline V gene encodes CDR1 SGDLS and CDR2 YYNGEE. The junction had 4 bases not matched to a gene; V was cut back by 0 bases and J by 4 bases. CDR3 coding DNA: TGTGCCAGCAGCGTAGGACTAGCGGGAGGGCCGTCAGATACGCAGTATTTT. It translates to CASSVGLAGGPSDTQYF.

The chain links TRBV7-3 to TRBJ2-3; 9 bases are a match to TRBD2. The V segment lost 4 bases and the J segment 4 bases; nucleotides outside the gene matches: 3. Germline V lookup: CDR1 SGHTA, CDR2 FQGTGA. The CDR3 sequence is 14 residues long. As DNA, the CDR3 is TGTGCCAGCAGCTCCCGGACTAGCGCAGATACGCAGTATTTT. It specifies CASSSRTSADTQYF.

CDR3 sequence reads: CASSPRTSGRDNEQFF. Here the CDR3 DNA reads TGTGCCAGCAGCCCCCGGACTAGCGGGAGGGACAATGAGCAGTTCTTC. The rearrangement uses TRBV11-2 and TRBJ2-1, with TRBD2 matching over 15 bases. The germline CDR1 and CDR2 sequences are SGHAT and FQNNGV. Unmatched junction bases numbered 4, after V lost 5 bases and J lost 5 bases. The CDR3 length is 16 residues.

The chain carries TRBV13 and TRBJ2-1; D gene uncertain. CDR3 length equals 13 residues. The germline V gene has CDR1 PRHDT and CDR2 FYEKMQ (reference sequence). V shed 1 base and J shed 8 bases, with 9 bases lying between them. This CDR3 reads CASSLVRGHEQFF. CDR3 bases: TGTGCCAGCAGCTTAGTCAGAGGCCATGAGCAGTTCTTC.

The chain has TRBV5-8 and TRBJ1-6, with D hard to call. Germline V gene sequence: CDR1 SGHTS, CDR2 YDEGEE. Trimming shortened V by 6 bases and J by 0 bases, and 13 bases separated the two germline ends. CDR3 size: 16 residues. The CDR3 region has the DNA TGTGCCAGCAAGTGGCAGAGGAGCTCCTATAATTCACCCCTCCACTTT. Translated, it gives CASKWQRSSYNSPLHF.

This sequence joins TRBV21-1 and TRBJ2-5; the table assigns TRBD1, which was not confirmed against the DNA. TRBV21-1 is shown as a pseudogene. CDR3 size: 14 residues. CDR3: CASSTGQLQETQYF. The DNA of the CDR3 is TGTGCCAGCAGCACGGGACAGCTCCAAGAGACCCAGTACTTC.